This T cell receptor (beta chain) was sequenced during a study of blood T cell repertoires in COVID-19. The CDR3 has 15 amino acids. Germline V lookup: CDR1 MNHEY, CDR2 SVGAGI. After removal of 2 bases from V and 6 bases from J, the junction contained 8 bases not matched to a gene. Clones were sequenced by immunoSEQ multiplex PCR, and TCRdb holds only the in-frame ones, with some missing. The sample has 200,000 to 250,000 clones; 88% are singletons. The chain uses TRBV6-5 and TRBJ2-3, with 7 bases aligning to TRBD2. The sequence was collected from a woman between 45 and 60 years old with acute COVID-19. The sequenced sample consisted of PBMCs or T cells enriched from blood (not recorded which). The CDR3 here is CASSYGSGYFDTQYF. The CDR3, as DNA: TGTGCCAGCAGTTACGGTAGCGGGTATTTTGATACGCAGTATTTT.